These 30 T cell receptor beta chains were all obtained from the same sample, sequenced in a study of shared clonotypes between healthy human individuals. Sequenced by immunoSEQ multiplex PCR; TCRdb stores in-frame clones only, minus some. The sample carries 2.3 million or so clones, 85% to 95% recorded once. Sequenced material: naive CD4+ T cells from PBMCs. Stated subset: CD45RA+ positively selected. All receptors come from a man aged 18 to 30 in good health. Some clones in this sample may be carry-over from other donors' samples.

CDR3 bases: TGTGCCAGCAGTATGAGGACCCCCTACGAGCAGTACTTC. Translation: CASSMRTPYEQYF. The chain employs TRBV28 and TRBJ2-7; D is uncertain. There are 13 residues in the CDR3. V shed 5 bases and J shed 2 bases, with 10 bases lying between them. Germline loops: CDR1 MDHEN, CDR2 SYDVKM.

This clone was recorded a few times. The chain recombines TRBV19 with TRBJ1-1; D is undetermined. V lost 5 bases to trimming and J lost 0 bases, with 4 bases between them. CDR3 length equals 12 residues. Looked up from germline, CDR1 is LNHDA and CDR2 is SQIVND (reference sequence). Written as DNA, the CDR3 is TGTGCCAGTAGTCCATTGAACACTGAAGCTTTCTTT. This translates into CASSPLNTEAFF.

The chain joins TRBV5-4 to TRBJ2-3, with 10 bases identical to TRBD1. The CDR3 consists of 17 residues. Germline CDR1 SGHNT, CDR2 YYREEE (reference sequence). Trimming removed 0 bases from V and 1 base from J; junction bases left unmatched: 5. The CDR3 coding sequence is TGTGCCAGCAGCTTGGGAGCTGGGACAGGGGGCACAGATACGCAGTATTTT. Translating gives CASSLGAGTGGTDTQYF. The full variable domain, with the rest looked up from reference TRBV5-4 and TRBJ2-3, is ETGVTQSPTHLIKTRGQQVTLRCSSQSGHNTVSWYQQALGQGPQFIFQYYREEENGRGNFPPRFSGLQFPNYSSELNVNALELDDSALYLCASSLGAGTGGTDTQYFGPGTRLTVL.

The gene calls are TRBV28 and TRBJ1-2; 8 nucleotides align to TRBD1. J was trimmed by 3 bases and V by 5 bases; bases with no gene match: 2. Germline lookup yields CDR1 MDHEN and CDR2 SYDVKM. The CDR3 is 13 residues long. This CDR3 is CASSETGDYGYTF. The CDR3 DNA reads as TGTGCCAGCAGTGAGACAGGGGACTATGGCTACACCTTC.

V usage is TRBV7-2 and J usage is TRBJ1-2; possible D gene TRBD1, 6 bases. V was cut by 2 bases and J by 6 bases, with 10 bases left in between. The germline V gene encodes CDR1 SGHTA and CDR2 FQGNSA. The length of the CDR3 is 13 residues. In DNA, the CDR3 is TGTGCCAGCAGCTTAAGGGGGTTCGATGGCTACACCTTC. Encoded protein: CASSLRGFDGYTF.

Note on this clone: This sample also contains other DNA sequences that code for the same CDR3. The V gene is TRBV29-1, the J gene TRBJ1-1, with a weak D call TRBD1 (5 bases). Trimming cost V 3 bases and J 3 bases, with 8 bases left between them. The germline gives CDR1 SQVTM, CDR2 ANQGSEA. This CDR3 contains 12 residues. The CDR3 DNA is TGCAGCGTTGATCGGGGGTACACTGAAGCTTTCTTT. Its translation is CSVDRGYTEAFF.

The genes are TRBV28 and TRBJ2-3; D remains unclear. The V gene lost 1 base and the J gene lost 5 bases, with 4 bases spanning the gap. Germline CDR1 reads MDHEN; CDR2 reads SYDVKM. The CDR3 runs 12 residues. The CDR3 DNA is TGTGCCAGCAGTTTATCTCGAGATACGCAGTATTTT. Its translation is CASSLSRDTQYF.

V is TRBV18 and J is TRBJ2-1; 9 bases map to TRBD1. Germline V lookup: CDR1 KGHSH, CDR2 LQKENI. The CDR3 is made up of 17 amino acids. V lost 2 bases to trimming and J lost 10 bases; unmatched junction nucleotides: 15. The CDR3 DNA is TGTGCCAGCTCACCATCGGTACCCGGGACAGGGAAAGGAGAGCAGTTCTTC. It codes for CASSPSVPGTGKGEQFF.

This chain joins TRBV6-5 and TRBJ1-1; D is ambiguous. V gave up 4 bases and J gave up 2 bases, with 11 bases separating them. This CDR3 contains 14 residues. The germline V gene has CDR1 MNHEY and CDR2 SVGAGI. CDR3 in DNA: TGTGCCAGCAGTTCTCGGCGGGGTAACACTGAAGCTTTCTTT. Its protein product is CASSSRRGNTEAFF.

The V gene is TRBV14, the J gene TRBJ2-7; D not certain. This CDR3 has 16 amino acids. Deletions cut 2 bases from V and 3 bases from J, with 17 bases between. Germline V gives CDR1 SGHDN, CDR2 FVKESK. DNA of the CDR3: TGTGCCAGCAGCCAATTGACAACCACGGTAAACTACGAGCAGTACTTC. This translates into CASSQLTTTVNYEQYF.

V gene TRBV4-1 combines with J gene TRBJ2-1; 8 positions agree with TRBD2. The CDR3 runs 17 residues. Unmatched junction bases numbered 7, after V lost 3 bases and J lost 0 bases. Looked up from germline, CDR1 is MGHRA and CDR2 is YSYEKL. The CDR3 nucleotides are TGCGCCAGCAGCCACCCTAGCGGGTCTAGCTCCTACAATGAGCAGTTCTTC. Encoded protein: CASSHPSGSSSYNEQFF.

This chain joins TRBV28 and TRBJ2-2; the D is unclear. CDR3 length equals 13 residues. V lost 6 bases, J lost 9 bases, and 14 bases lay in between. Germline values: CDR1 MDHEN, CDR2 SYDVKM. The CDR3 region is CASRAARARELFF. The DNA for the CDR3 is TGTGCCAGCAGGGCCGCCCGAGCCCGGGAGCTGTTTTTT.

The rearrangement joins TRBV2 to TRBJ2-6, with D possibly TRBD1 on 6 matching bases. Germline CDR1 reads SNHLY; CDR2 reads FYNNEI. This CDR3 has 13 residues. Between the trimmed V and J ends, which lost 10 bases and 1 base, there was a span of 8 bases. CDR3 residues: CATQGSGANVLTF. CDR3 DNA sequence: TGTGCCACCCAGGGGTCTGGGGCCAACGTCCTGACTTTC.

V is TRBV28 and J is TRBJ1-5, with 8 bases fitting TRBD1. This CDR3 comprises 14 residues. V shed 6 bases, J shed 5 bases, and the junction held 6 bases outside the gene matches. Looked up from germline, CDR1 is MDHEN and CDR2 is SYDVKM. CDR3 in amino acids: CASRPYRGDQPQHF. For the CDR3, the DNA is TGTGCCAGCAGACCGTACAGGGGGGATCAGCCCCAGCATTTT.

This clone appeared once. The chain employs TRBV28 and TRBJ2-5; no reliable D call. The CDR3 is 13 amino acids. CDR1 is MDHEN, CDR2 SYDVKM, per germline. Trimming removed 7 bases from V and 4 bases from J, with 13 bases in between. CDR3 amino acids: CASMRTATETQYF. DNA of the CDR3: TGTGCCAGCATGCGGACGGCCACAGAGACCCAGTACTTC.

The chain recombines TRBV18 with TRBJ2-2, with a weak D call TRBD2 (5 bases). V lost 1 base, J lost 4 bases, and 13 bases lay in between. This CDR3 is 16 amino acids long. Germline CDR1 is KGHSH and CDR2 is LQKENI. This CDR3 reads CASSPQREARTGELFF. CDR3 DNA sequence: TGTGCCAGCTCACCACAGAGGGAAGCTCGCACCGGGGAGCTGTTTTTT.

This clone has only one observation. The V and J genes are TRBV7-3 and TRBJ1-2, with a tentative D call TRBD1 (6 bases). The CDR3 extends over 14 amino acids. The germline V and J ends were trimmed by 2 bases and 4 bases, with 11 bases remaining between them. Germline V gene sequence: CDR1 SGHTA, CDR2 FQGTGA. CDR3 region: CASSLGGGTYGYTF. CDR3 DNA: TGTGCCAGCAGCTTAGGGGGCGGGACCTATGGCTACACCTTC.

Worth noting for this clone: Other DNA sequences in the sample encode the same CDR3. The V and J genes are TRBV6-5 and TRBJ1-2; TRBD1 is a possible D gene (5 bases). The CDR3 sequence is 13 residues long. Germline values: CDR1 MNHEY, CDR2 SVGAGI. Trimming shortened V by 5 bases and J by 2 bases, and 9 bases separated the two germline ends. The DNA for the CDR3 is TGTGCCAGCAGTCCCAGGGTAAACTATGGCTACACCTTC. It yields the protein CASSPRVNYGYTF.

This chain uses TRBV29-1 with TRBJ2-5; D may be TRBD1 or TRBD2 (5 bases each). The CDR3 sequence is 16 residues long. The germline V and J ends were trimmed by 1 base and 3 bases, with 18 bases remaining between them. The V gene's germline CDR1 is SQVTM and CDR2 ANQGSEA. The CDR3 region has the DNA TGCAGCGTTGAAGGCGCCCCCGGGGCGTCCGAAGAGACCCAGTACTTC. Its protein product is CSVEGAPGASEETQYF.

This sequence joins TRBV10-3 and TRBJ2-5; a weak D match, TRBD2 (6 bases). Germline V gene data show CDR1 as ENHRY and CDR2 as SYGVKD. Trimming stripped 3 bases from V and 5 bases from J, with 13 bases between. There are 14 residues in the CDR3. The CDR3 DNA reads as TGTGCCATCAGTGATGGCAGGGCGGGGGAGACCCAGTACTTC. The encoded protein is CAISDGRAGETQYF.

The chain recombines TRBV9 with TRBJ2-1; D ambiguous. The V end lost 0 bases, the J end lost 9 bases, and 10 bases lay between the germline ends. CDR1 SGDLS and CDR2 YYNGEE come from the germline V gene. This CDR3 is 13 amino acids long. The CDR3 nucleotides are TGTGCCAGCAGCGTAGTAAGCCCCGGTGAGCAGTTCTTC. Translating gives CASSVVSPGEQFF.

The V gene is TRBV7-3, the J gene TRBJ1-2, with unresolved D. The ends were cut back, 0 bases at V and 0 bases at J, with 11 bases in the middle. The CDR3 is 16 residues long. CDR1 and CDR2 (germline): SGHTA, FQGTGA. The CDR3 DNA follows: TGTGCCAGCAGCTTAACCTCGGACGGAGCTAACTATGGCTACACCTTC. Its translation: CASSLTSDGANYGYTF.

The chain joins TRBV7-2 to TRBJ1-2, with D unclear. The ends were cut back, 5 bases at V and 8 bases at J, with 18 bases in the middle. CDR1 and CDR2 (germline): SGHTA, FQGNSA. The CDR3 is 14 amino acids. CDR3 in DNA: TGTGCCAGCAGCATTTCCCCTTACGCAGGAGGCTACACCTTC. Encoded protein: CASSISPYAGGYTF.

The chain couples TRBV5-1 to TRBJ1-3, with a weak D call TRBD1 (5 bases). Germline values: CDR1 SGHRS, CDR2 YFSETQ. This CDR3 comprises 16 residues. Trimming removed 4 bases from V and 0 bases from J, with 14 bases in between. CDR3 bases: TGCGCCAGCAGCCGTTCCGGGGCCTACTCTGGAAACACCATATATTTT. This codes for CASSRSGAYSGNTIYF.

V gene TRBV4-1 combines with J gene TRBJ1-4; D perhaps matches TRBD1 (5 bases). CDR3 length: 16 amino acids. CDR1 and CDR2 from the germline V gene are MGHRA and YSYEKL. V shed 7 bases and J shed 12 bases, with 27 bases lying between them. The CDR3: CASTPGIGGGVEELFF. The CDR3 bases are TGCGCCAGCACACCCGGGATCGGGGGAGGGGTCGAGGAACTGTTTTTT.

The chain is built from TRBV28 and TRBJ2-3; 7 bases map to TRBD2. The CDR3 has 15 amino acids. The V gene's germline CDR1 is MDHEN and CDR2 SYDVKM. The V segment lost 2 bases and the J segment 0 bases; nucleotides outside the gene matches: 2. CDR3 protein: CASSLAGLSTDTQYF. CDR3 nucleotide sequence: TGTGCCAGCAGTTTAGCGGGACTAAGCACAGATACGCAGTATTTT.

V usage is TRBV30 and J usage is TRBJ1-1; the D gene is possibly TRBD1 (5 bases). V was pared by 4 bases and J by 10 bases, with 22 bases between. In germline, CDR1 is GTSNPN, CDR2 SVGIG (reference sequence). This CDR3 has 14 residues. CDR3 sequence reads: CAWNAGNPPGGAFF. The CDR3 DNA reads TGTGCCTGGAACGCAGGGAACCCACCCGGTGGAGCTTTCTTT.

The rearrangement uses TRBV6-1 and TRBJ1-1, with 8 nucleotides matching TRBD1. J was trimmed by 5 bases and V by 6 bases; bases with no gene match: 5. CDR3 length: 13 residues. Germline V gene lookup returns CDR1 MNHNS and CDR2 SASEGT. CDR3 in amino acids: CASRTGDRTEAFF. CDR3 bases: TGTGCCAGCAGGACAGGGGATCGGACTGAAGCTTTCTTT.

Concerning this clone: The sample carries other DNA sequences with the same CDR3. The rearrangement joins TRBV5-1 to TRBJ2-7; D gene uncertain. V lost 4 bases to trimming and J lost 0 bases, with 5 bases between them. Germline CDR1 SGHRS, CDR2 YFSETQ. This CDR3 comprises 12 residues. In DNA, the CDR3 is TGCGCCAGCAGCCCCAGCTCCTACGAGCAGTACTTC. This gives the protein CASSPSSYEQYF. Combining the CDR3 with reference TRBV5-1 and TRBJ2-7 gives the whole variable domain KAGVTQTPRYLIKTRGQQVTLSCSPISGHRSVSWYQQTPGQGLQFLFEYFSETQRNKGNFPGRFSGRQFSNSRSEMNVSTLELGDSALYLCASSPSSYEQYFGPGTRLTVT.

This sequence joins TRBV7-6 and TRBJ2-7; 8 nucleotides match TRBD2. CDR1 and CDR2 from the germline V gene are SGHVS and FNYEAQ. J was trimmed by 2 bases and V by 1 base; bases with no gene match: 4. This CDR3 has 15 residues. The CDR3 nucleotides are TGTGCCAGCAGCTTAGGACTAGCGCCAACCTACGAGCAGTACTTC. Amino acids: CASSLGLAPTYEQYF.